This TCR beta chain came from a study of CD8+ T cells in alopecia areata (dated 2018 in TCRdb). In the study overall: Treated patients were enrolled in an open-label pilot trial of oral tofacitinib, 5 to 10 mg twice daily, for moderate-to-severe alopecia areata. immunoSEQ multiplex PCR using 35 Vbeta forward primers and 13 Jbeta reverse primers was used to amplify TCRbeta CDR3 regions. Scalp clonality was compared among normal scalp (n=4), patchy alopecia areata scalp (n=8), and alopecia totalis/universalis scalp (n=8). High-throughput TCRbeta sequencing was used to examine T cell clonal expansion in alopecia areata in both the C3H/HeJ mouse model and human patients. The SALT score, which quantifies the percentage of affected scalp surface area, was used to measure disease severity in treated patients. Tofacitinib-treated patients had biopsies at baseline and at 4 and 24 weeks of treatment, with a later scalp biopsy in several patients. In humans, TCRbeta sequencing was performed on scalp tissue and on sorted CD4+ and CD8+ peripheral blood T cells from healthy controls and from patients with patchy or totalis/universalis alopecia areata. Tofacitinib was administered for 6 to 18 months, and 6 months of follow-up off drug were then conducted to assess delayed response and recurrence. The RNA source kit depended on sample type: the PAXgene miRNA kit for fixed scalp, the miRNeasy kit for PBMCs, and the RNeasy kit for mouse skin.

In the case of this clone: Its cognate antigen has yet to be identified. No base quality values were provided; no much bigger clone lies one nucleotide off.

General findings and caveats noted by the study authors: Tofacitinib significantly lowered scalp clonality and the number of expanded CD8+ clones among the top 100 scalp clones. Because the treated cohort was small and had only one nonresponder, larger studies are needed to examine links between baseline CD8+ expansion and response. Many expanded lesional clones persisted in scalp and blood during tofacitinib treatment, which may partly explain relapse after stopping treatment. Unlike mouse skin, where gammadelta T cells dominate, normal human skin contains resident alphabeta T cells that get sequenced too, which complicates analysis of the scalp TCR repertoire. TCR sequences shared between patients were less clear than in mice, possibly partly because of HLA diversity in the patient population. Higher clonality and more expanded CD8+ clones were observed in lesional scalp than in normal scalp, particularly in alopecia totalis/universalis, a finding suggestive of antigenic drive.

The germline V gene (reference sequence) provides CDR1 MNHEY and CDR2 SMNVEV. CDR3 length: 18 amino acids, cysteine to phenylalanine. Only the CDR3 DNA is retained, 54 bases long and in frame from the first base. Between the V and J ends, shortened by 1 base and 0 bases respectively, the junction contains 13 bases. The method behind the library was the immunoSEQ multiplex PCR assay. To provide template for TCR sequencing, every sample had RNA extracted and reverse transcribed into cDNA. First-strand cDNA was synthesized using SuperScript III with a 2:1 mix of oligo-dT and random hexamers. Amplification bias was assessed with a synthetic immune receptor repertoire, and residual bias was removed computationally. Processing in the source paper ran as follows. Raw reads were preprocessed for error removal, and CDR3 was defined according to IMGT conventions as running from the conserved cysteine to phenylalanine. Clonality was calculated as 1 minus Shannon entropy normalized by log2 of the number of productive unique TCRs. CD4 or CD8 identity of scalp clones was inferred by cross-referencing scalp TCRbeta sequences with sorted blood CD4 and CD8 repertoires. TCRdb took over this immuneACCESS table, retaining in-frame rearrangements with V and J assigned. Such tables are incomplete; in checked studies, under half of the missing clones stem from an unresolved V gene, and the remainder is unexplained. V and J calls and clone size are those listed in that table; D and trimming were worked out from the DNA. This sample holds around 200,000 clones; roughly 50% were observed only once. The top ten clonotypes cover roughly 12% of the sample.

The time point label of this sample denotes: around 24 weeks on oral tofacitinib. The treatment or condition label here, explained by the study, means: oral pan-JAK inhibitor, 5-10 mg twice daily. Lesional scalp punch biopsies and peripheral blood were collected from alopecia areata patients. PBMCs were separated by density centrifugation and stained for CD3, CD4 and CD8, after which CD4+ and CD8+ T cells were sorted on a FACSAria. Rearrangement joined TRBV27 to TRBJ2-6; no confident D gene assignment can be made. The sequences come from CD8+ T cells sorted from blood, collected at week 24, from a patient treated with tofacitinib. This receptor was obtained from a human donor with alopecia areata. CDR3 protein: CASSLFAVSSSGANVLTF. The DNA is TGTGCCAGCAGTTTATTCGCGGTCTCTTCCTCTGGGGCCAACGTCCTGACTTTC.